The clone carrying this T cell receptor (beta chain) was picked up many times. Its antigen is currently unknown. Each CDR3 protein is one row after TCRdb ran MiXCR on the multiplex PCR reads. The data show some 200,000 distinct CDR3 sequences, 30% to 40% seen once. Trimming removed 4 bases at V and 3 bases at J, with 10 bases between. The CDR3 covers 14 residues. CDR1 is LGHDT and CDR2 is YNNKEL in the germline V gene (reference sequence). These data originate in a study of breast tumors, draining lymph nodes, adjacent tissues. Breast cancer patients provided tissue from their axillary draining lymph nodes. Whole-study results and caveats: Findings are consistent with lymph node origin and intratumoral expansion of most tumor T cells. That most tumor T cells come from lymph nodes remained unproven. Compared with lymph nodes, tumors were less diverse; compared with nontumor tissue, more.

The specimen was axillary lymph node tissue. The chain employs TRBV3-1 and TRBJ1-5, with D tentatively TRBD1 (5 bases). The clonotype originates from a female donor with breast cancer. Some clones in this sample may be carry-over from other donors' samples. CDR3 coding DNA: TGTGCCAGCAGCCTAGGACAATACAATCAGCCCCAGCATTTT. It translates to CASSLGQYNQPQHF.